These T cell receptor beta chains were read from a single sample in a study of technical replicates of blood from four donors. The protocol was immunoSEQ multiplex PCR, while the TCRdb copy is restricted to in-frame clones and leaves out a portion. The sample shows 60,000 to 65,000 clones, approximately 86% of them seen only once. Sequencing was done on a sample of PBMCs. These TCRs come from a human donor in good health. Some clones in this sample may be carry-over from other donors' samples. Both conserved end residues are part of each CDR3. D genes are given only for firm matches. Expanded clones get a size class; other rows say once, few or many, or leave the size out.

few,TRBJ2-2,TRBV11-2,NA,TGTGCCAGCAGCTTAGATCGGGGGACCGGGGAGCTGTTTTTT,CASSLDRGTGELFF
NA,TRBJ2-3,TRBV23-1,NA,TGCGCCAGCAGTCAATGGGGGACTGAAGATACGCAGTATTTT,CASSQWGTEDTQYF
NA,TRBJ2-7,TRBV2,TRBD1,TGTGCCAGCAGTCGACAGGGCCCACTAGAGCAGTACTTC,CASSRQGPLEQYF
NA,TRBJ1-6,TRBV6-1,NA,TGTGCCAGCAGACAGGGAGGGTCGGAGAATTCACCCCTCCACTTT,CASRQGGSENSPLHF
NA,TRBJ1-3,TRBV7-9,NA,TGTGCCAGCAGCTTAGTTACAGACACCATATATTTT,CASSLVTDTIYF
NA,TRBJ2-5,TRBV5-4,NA,TGTGCCAGCAGCCAATCAGGGGTGGGCGATGAGACCCAGTACTTC,CASSQSGVGDETQYF
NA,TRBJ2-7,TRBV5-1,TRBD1,TGCGCCAGCAGCTGGTCGACAGGGTTCCACGAGCAGTACTTC,CASSWSTGFHEQYF
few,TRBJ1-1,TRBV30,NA,TGTGCCTGGAGGGGGGGGCGGTCGGAGGCTTTCTTT,CAWRGGRSEAFF
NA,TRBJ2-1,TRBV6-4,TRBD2,TGTGCCAGCAGTGACTCGACTAGCCACAATGAGCAGTTCTTC,CASSDSTSHNEQFF
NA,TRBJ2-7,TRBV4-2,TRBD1,TGTGCCAGCAGCCACCGGGACAGCGAAACTTACGAGCAGTACTTC,CASSHRDSETYEQYF
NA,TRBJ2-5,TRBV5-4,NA,TGTGCCAGCAGCTTAGGAGGGGGCGTATCAGAGACCCAGTACTTC,CASSLGGGVSETQYF
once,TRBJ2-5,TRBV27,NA,TGTGCCAGCAGTCCCGAGGGGGGGCAATATGAGACCCAGTACTTC,CASSPEGGQYETQYF
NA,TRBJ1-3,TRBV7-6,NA,TGTGCCAGTTCCGGGGGGGCGGCCGGAAACACCATATATTTT,CASSGGAAGNTIYF
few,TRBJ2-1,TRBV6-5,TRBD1,TGTGCCAGCAGTTACTCTCCGGGACAGGGGGGCAATGAGCAGTTCTTC,CASSYSPGQGGNEQFF
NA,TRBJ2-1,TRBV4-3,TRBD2,TGCGCCAGCAGCCAAGAGGGCGCGGGGCAACTGGGAGGGGAGCAGTTCTTC,CASSQEGAGQLGGEQFF
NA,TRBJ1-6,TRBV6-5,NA,TGTGCCAGCAGTTACGCAATGGGGGGGCCCCTTTCACCCCTCCACTTT,CASSYAMGGPLSPLHF
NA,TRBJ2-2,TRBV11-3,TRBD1,TGTGCCAGCAGCTTGGGACAGGGATACACCGGGGAGCTGTTTTTT,CASSLGQGYTGELFF
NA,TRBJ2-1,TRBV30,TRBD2,TGTGCCTGGAGAACTAGCGGGAGATTCGACAATGAGCAGTTCTTC,CAWRTSGRFDNEQFF
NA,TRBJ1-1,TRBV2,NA,TGTGCCAGCTATCGACAGTCCTCGAACACTGAAGCTTTCTTT,CASYRQSSNTEAFF
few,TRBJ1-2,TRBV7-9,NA,TGTGCCAGCAGCGCCTTAGACAGGTTGGACTATGGCTACACCTTC,CASSALDRLDYGYTF
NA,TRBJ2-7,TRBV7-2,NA,TGTGCCAGCAGCTTAGGTCGGGACATAATGTACGAGCAGTACTTC,CASSLGRDIMYEQYF
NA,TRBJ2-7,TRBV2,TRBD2,TGTGCCAGCACCCAAATCGGCGGGGGGGGCCCCTCCGAGCAGTACTTC,CASTQIGGGGPSEQYF
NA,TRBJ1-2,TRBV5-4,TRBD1,TGTGCCAGCAGCTTCGGGACAGGATCTGGCTACACCTTC,CASSFGTGSGYTF
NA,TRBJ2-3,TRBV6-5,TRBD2,TGTGCCAGCAGTTACTCTAGCGGGGACGGGGTAGATACGCAGTATTTT,CASSYSSGDGVDTQYF
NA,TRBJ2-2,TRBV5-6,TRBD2,TGTGCCAGCAGCTTGCTTAGCGGGTCCCATGGCACCGGGGAGCTGTTTTTT,CASSLLSGSHGTGELFF
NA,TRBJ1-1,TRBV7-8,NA,TGTGCCAGCAGCTTAAGGTCAGGGAACACTGAAGCTTTCTTT,CASSLRSGNTEAFF
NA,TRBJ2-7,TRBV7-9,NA,TGTGCCAGCAGAGACATGGCGAGAGAGCAGTACTTC,CASRDMAREQYF
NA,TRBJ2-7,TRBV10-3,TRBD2,TGTGCCATCAGTCCTCTCTTTTCAGGGACTAGCGGGGGTGACTCATACGAGCAGTACTTC,CAISPLFSGTSGGDSYEQYF
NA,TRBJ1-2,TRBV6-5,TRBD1,TGTGCCAGCAGTTACCGGGACAGGGGCAACTATGGCTACACCTTC,CASSYRDRGNYGYTF
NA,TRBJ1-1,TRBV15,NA,TGTGCCACCAGCAGAGATCGGACCAGGGGCACTGAAGCTTTCTTT,CATSRDRTRGTEAFF
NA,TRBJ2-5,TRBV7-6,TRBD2,TGTGCCAGCAGCTTAGCCGCTAGCGGGAGGGGGGAGACCCAGTACTTC,CASSLAASGRGETQYF
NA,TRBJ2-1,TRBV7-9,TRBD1,TGTGCCAGCAGCTTAGCGCAGGGGGCCTACAATGAGCAGTTCTTC,CASSLAQGAYNEQFF
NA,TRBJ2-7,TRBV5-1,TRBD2,TGCGCCAGCAGCTCCGTGATAGCGGGGGATCACTCCTACGAGCAGTACTTC,CASSSVIAGDHSYEQYF
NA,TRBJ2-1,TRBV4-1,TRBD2,TGCGCCAGCAGCAGTTCTGGAGGGACTAGAGGGTACAATGAGCAGTTCTTC,CASSSSGGTRGYNEQFF
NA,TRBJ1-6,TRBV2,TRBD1,TGTGCCAGCAGTCGGGACAGAATTAATTCACCCCTCCACTTT,CASSRDRINSPLHF
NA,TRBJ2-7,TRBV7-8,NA,TGTGCCAGCAGCCCTAGGCTTTCCTACGAGCAGTACTTC,CASSPRLSYEQYF
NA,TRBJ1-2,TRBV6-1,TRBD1,TGTGCCAGCAGCTGGGACAGGCCCGAGACCTTC,CASSWDRPETF
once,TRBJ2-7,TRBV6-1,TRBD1,TGTGCCAGCAGATTAGGGACAGGTACTCGGGAGCAGTACTTC,CASRLGTGTREQYF
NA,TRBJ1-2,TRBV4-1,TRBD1,TGCGCCAGCAGCCCGACAGGGGGCAACTATGGCTACACCTTC,CASSPTGGNYGYTF
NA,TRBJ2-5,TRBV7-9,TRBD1,TGTGCCAGCAGCTTTCGCCAGGGGGCAGAGACCCAGTACTTC,CASSFRQGAETQYF
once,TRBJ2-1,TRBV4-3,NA,TGCGCCAGCAGCCACCCTCTCGGGGGTTCAATGGGTGAGCAGTTCTTC,CASSHPLGGSMGEQFF
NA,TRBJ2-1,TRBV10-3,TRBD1,TGTGCCATCAGCCTCCGGGACAGGGTTTCGAGCTCCTACAATGAGCAGTTCTTC,CAISLRDRVSSSYNEQFF
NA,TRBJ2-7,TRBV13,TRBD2,TGTGCCAGCAGCTTAGGGGCTAGCGGGACCTCCTACGAGCAGTACTTC,CASSLGASGTSYEQYF
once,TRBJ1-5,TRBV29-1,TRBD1,TGCAGCGTCACCGGGACAGATAGCAATCAGCCCCAGCATTTT,CSVTGTDSNQPQHF
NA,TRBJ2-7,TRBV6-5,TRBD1,TGTGCCAGCAGTTCGGACAGGGGGCCCCTCGAGCAGTACTTC,CASSSDRGPLEQYF
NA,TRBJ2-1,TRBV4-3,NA,TGCGCCAGCAGCCAAGATTATAGCTCCTACAATGAGCAGTTCTTC,CASSQDYSSYNEQFF